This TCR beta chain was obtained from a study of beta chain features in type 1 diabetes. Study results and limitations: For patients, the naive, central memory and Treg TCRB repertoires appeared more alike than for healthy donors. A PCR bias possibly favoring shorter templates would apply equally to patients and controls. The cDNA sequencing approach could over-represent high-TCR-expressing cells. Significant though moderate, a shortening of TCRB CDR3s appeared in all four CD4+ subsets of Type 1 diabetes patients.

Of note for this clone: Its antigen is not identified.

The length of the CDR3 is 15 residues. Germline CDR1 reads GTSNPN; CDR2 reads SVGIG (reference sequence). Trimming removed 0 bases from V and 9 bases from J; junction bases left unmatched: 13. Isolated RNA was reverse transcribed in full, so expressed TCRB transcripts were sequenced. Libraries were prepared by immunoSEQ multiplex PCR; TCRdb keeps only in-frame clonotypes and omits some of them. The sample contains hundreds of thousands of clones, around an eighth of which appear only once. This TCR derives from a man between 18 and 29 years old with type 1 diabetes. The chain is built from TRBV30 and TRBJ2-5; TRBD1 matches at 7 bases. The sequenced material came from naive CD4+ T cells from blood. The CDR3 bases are TGTGCCTGGAGTGTAGTTAGGGACAGCTTCAGGGCCCAGTACTTC. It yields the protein CAWSVVRDSFRAQYF.